This T cell receptor beta chain was profiled in a study of blood T cell repertoires in COVID-19. The wider study: COVID-19 samples collected from the United States, Italy and Spain covered acute and convalescent phases. Nucleic acid was either cDNA or gDNA, and it came from T cells, B-cell-depleted T cells, or PBMCs.

As handled by the study authors: Using reference gene primer amplification, nucleated cell counts were estimated. Method: immunoSEQ multiplex PCR; TCRdb's copy keeps in-frame clones and lacks some. The V and J calls and clone size were taken over from that table, and D and trimming were inferred from the DNA. The data contain approximately 210,000 clones, 83% of them seen just once; the ten biggest clones take up about 2.3%. CDR1 is WNHNN, CDR2 SYGVQD, per germline (reference sequence). This CDR3 spans 15 amino acids. V gave up 3 bases and J gave up 7 bases; unmatched junction bases: 8. The receptor was isolated from a woman between 35 and 50 years old with active or convalescent COVID-19. What was sequenced was peripheral blood. The chain is built from TRBV10-1 and TRBJ2-1; 8 positions agree with TRBD2. The CDR3 protein is CASSEPGGPVNEQFF. The CDR3 nucleotides are TGCGCCAGCAGTGAACCGGGAGGGCCCGTTAATGAGCAGTTCTTC.